The 22 T cell receptor beta chains below were found in one sample sequenced in a study of T cells in narcolepsy. Profiling relied on immunoSEQ multiplex PCR, and the TCRdb table lists in-frame clones only, not all of them. The sample consists of around 25,000 clones, approximately 80% of them appearing once. The specimen was CD45RA- memory CD4+ T cells from PBMCs. Every receptor here comes from a human donor with narcolepsy.

This rearrangement joins TRBV5-1 to TRBJ2-6; TRBD2 might be the D (5 bases). The CDR3 totals 17 residues. Deletions cut 0 bases from V and 1 base from J, with 11 bases between. CDR1 SGHRS and CDR2 YFSETQ come from the germline V gene. CDR3 in amino acids: CASSLEGVTSGANVLTF. CDR3 nucleotides: TGCGCCAGCAGCTTGGAGGGAGTCACTTCTGGGGCCAACGTCCTGACTTTC. Looking up the rest from reference TRBV5-1 and TRBJ2-6 gives the full variable domain: KAGVTQTPRYLIKTRGQQVTLSCSPISGHRSVSWYQQTPGQGLQFLFEYFSETQRNKGNFPGRFSGRQFSNSRSEMNVSTLELGDSALYLCASSLEGVTSGANVLTFGAGSRLTVL.

This chain uses TRBV5-6 with TRBJ1-6; 8 nucleotides agree with TRBD1. Per germline, CDR1 SGHDT and CDR2 YYEEEE. CDR3 size: 17 residues. V dropped 0 bases and J dropped 7; count of bases not matched to a gene: 9. CDR3 bases: TGTGCCAGCAGCTTGGCGTCAGGGGGCACTTGGAATTCACCCCTCCACTTT. Translated, it gives CASSLASGGTWNSPLHF.

The V gene is TRBV7-2, the J gene TRBJ1-2; unclear D gene. Trimming took off 4 bases at V and 8 bases at J, with 17 bases between the two ends. Germline loops: CDR1 SGHTA, CDR2 FQGNSA. CDR3 size: 14 residues. The CDR3 sequence: CASSSPGLPGGYTF. CDR3 sequence (DNA): TGTGCCAGCAGCTCCCCGGGCCTCCCCGGAGGCTACACCTTC.

The V and J genes are TRBV7-9 and TRBJ1-4; unclear D gene. CDR3 length equals 15 residues. Deletions cut 0 bases from V and 6 bases from J, with 11 bases between. The germline gives CDR1 SEHNR, CDR2 FQNEAQ (reference sequence). The CDR3 loop is CASSLAVPFDEKLFF. In DNA form, the CDR3 reads TGTGCCAGCAGCTTAGCGGTACCGTTTGATGAAAAACTGTTTTTT.

The rearrangement uses TRBV28 and TRBJ1-5; D gene unclear. Germline CDR1 is MDHEN and CDR2 is SYDVKM. The ends were cut back, 5 bases at V and 2 bases at J, with 19 bases in the middle. The CDR3 is made up of 17 amino acids. In DNA form, the CDR3 reads TGTGCCAGCAGTCCCTCCGGGATAAAAATGGGCAATCAGCCCCAGCATTTT. Residues: CASSPSGIKMGNQPQHF.

The rearrangement uses TRBV5-1 and TRBJ1-6; 9 bases are shared with TRBD1. The CDR3 has 15 residues. Germline values: CDR1 SGHRS, CDR2 YFSETQ. Germline trimming cut 2 bases from V and 9 bases from J; bases unmatched to any gene: 6. The CDR3 nucleotides are TGCGCCAGCAGCTTAAAAGGACAGGGGAGTTCACCCCTCCACTTT. Amino acid sequence: CASSLKGQGSSPLHF.

The V call is TRBV28, the J call TRBJ1-1; D perhaps matches TRBD1 (5 bases). With 5 bases removed from V and 7 bases from J, the gap between germline ends came to 14 bases. Germline CDR1 MDHEN, CDR2 SYDVKM. The CDR3 runs 13 residues. CDR3 protein: CASSAGPRVEAFF. Written as DNA, the CDR3 is TGTGCCAGCAGTGCGGGACCGCGAGTTGAAGCTTTCTTT.

This clone was picked up a small number of times. This rearrangement joins TRBV30 to TRBJ1-1; no clear D. This CDR3 contains 14 residues. Germline loops: CDR1 GTSNPN, CDR2 SVGIG (reference sequence). Deletions cut 3 bases from V and 1 base from J, with 12 bases between. For the CDR3, the DNA is TGTGCCTGGAGGAGTATGCGGGGGAACACTGAAGCTTTCTTT. Amino acids: CAWRSMRGNTEAFF.

This chain uses TRBV4-1 with TRBJ1-6, with 8 bases that match TRBD1. The V gene end was trimmed by 2 bases and the J gene end by 10 bases; junction bases not matched to a gene: 7. The CDR3 loop spans 15 amino acids. The V gene's germline CDR1 is MGHRA and CDR2 YSYEKL. Here the CDR3 DNA reads TGCGCCAGCAGCCAATCGGACAGGGTGAACTCACCCCTCCACTTT. This codes for CASSQSDRVNSPLHF.

The chain recombines TRBV5-1 with TRBJ2-6; weak D call: TRBD1 (5 bases). The CDR3 loop spans 15 amino acids. Germline V gives CDR1 SGHRS, CDR2 YFSETQ. Deletions cut 0 bases from V and 2 bases from J, with 6 bases between. CDR3 protein: CASSLEGAGANVLTF. CDR3 nucleotide sequence: TGCGCCAGCAGCTTGGAAGGGGCTGGGGCCAACGTCCTGACTTTC.

The sample holds a few counts of this clone. The chain carries TRBV11-3 and TRBJ2-3; D gene uncertain. The CDR3 sequence is 17 residues long. Looked up from germline, CDR1 is SGHNT and CDR2 is YENEEA. V was trimmed by 1 base and J by 1 base, leaving 15 bases between them. Here the CDR3 reads CASSLVAYLDRTDTQYF. The CDR3 DNA sequence: TGTGCCAGCAGCTTAGTTGCCTATCTGGATCGCACAGATACGCAGTATTTT.

The CDR3: CASSYSLDSPTDTQYF. DNA for the CDR3: TGTGCCAGCAGTTACTCGCTGGACTCTCCCACAGATACGCAGTATTTT. This sequence joins TRBV6-6 and TRBJ2-3; TRBD2 might be the D (5 bases). CDR1 and CDR2 from the germline V gene are MNHNY and SVGAGI (reference sequence). The CDR3 covers 16 residues. The V end was cut by 0 bases, the J end by 2 bases, with 12 bases between.

This clone has only one observation. The rearrangement links TRBV7-3 to TRBJ2-2; no clear D. V lost 5 bases to trimming and J lost 2 bases, with 9 bases between them. The germline CDR1 and CDR2 sequences are SGHTA and FQGTGA. This CDR3 comprises 14 residues. The CDR3 here is CASSPNVNTGELFF. As DNA, the CDR3 is TGTGCCAGCAGCCCAAACGTTAACACCGGGGAGCTGTTTTTT.

This chain uses TRBV5-1 with TRBJ2-3; tentative D call: TRBD2 (6 bases). The CDR3 extends over 14 amino acids. V was shortened by 0 bases and J by 6 bases, with 11 bases between the two germline ends. Germline loops: CDR1 SGHRS, CDR2 YFSETQ. The CDR3 DNA reads TGCGCCAGCAGCTTGGAGGAGGGAAGGGATACGCAGTATTTT. As protein: CASSLEEGRDTQYF. Drawing the rest from reference TRBV5-1 and TRBJ2-3, the complete variable domain is KAGVTQTPRYLIKTRGQQVTLSCSPISGHRSVSWYQQTPGQGLQFLFEYFSETQRNKGNFPGRFSGRQFSNSRSEMNVSTLELGDSALYLCASSLEEGRDTQYFGPGTRLTVL.

The count of this clone is one. At one of its ends the junction is not consistent with the germline gene, which may arise from a read error. V gene TRBV7-7 combines with J gene TRBJ2-1; 15 bases are a match to TRBD2. CDR3 length equals 14 residues. CDR1 is SSHAT and CDR2 is FNYEAQ in the germline V gene (reference sequence). The CDR3 reads CASSPGLAGGEQFF. The CDR3 nucleotides read TGTGCTAGCAGCCCTGGACTAGCGGGAGGGGAGCAGTTCTTC.

V and J are TRBV5-1 and TRBJ2-2; 10 bases fit TRBD2. CDR1 and CDR2 from the germline V gene are SGHRS and YFSETQ. The CDR3 runs 15 residues. V lost 4 bases to trimming and J lost 5 bases; unmatched junction nucleotides: 5. The CDR3 bases are TGCGCCAGCAGCCAAGCGGGAGGGCGTACCGGGGAGCTGTTTTTT. As protein: CASSQAGGRTGELFF.

This chain uses TRBV5-6 with TRBJ2-1; the match to TRBD2 covers 9 bases. Per germline, CDR1 SGHDT and CDR2 YYEEEE. V lost 2 bases, J lost 7 bases, and 7 bases stayed unmatched. This CDR3 has 15 amino acids. CDR3 protein: CASSLPAGGVNEQFF. In DNA form, the CDR3 reads TGTGCCAGCAGCTTACCAGCGGGGGGAGTAAATGAGCAGTTCTTC.

In the case of this clone: At one boundary the junction diverges from the germline segment, which might be a read error. The chain recombines TRBV4-1 with TRBJ1-4; 7 positions match TRBD1. Germline-derived CDR1 and CDR2 are MGHRA and YSYEKL. This CDR3 region has 16 residues. The CDR3 DNA reads as TGCGCCAGCAGCCAAGGCTCGACAGGGAAGAATGGAAAACTGTTTTTT. Translating it yields CASSQGSTGKNGKLFF.

V usage is TRBV5-1 and J usage is TRBJ1-1; D is perhaps TRBD1 (5 bases). Germline CDR1 and CDR2: SGHRS and YFSETQ. The CDR3 has 17 amino acids. Trimming stripped 1 base from V and 0 bases from J, with 16 bases between. The chain's CDR3 is CASSLIGGGEMNTEAFF. The CDR3 DNA is TGCGCCAGCAGCTTGATTGGTGGGGGTGAGATGAACACTGAAGCTTTCTTT.

The chain employs TRBV6-5 and TRBJ2-2; weak D call: TRBD1 (6 bases). V lost 5 bases and J lost 8, with 18 bases in between. The germline V gene has CDR1 MNHEY and CDR2 SVGAGI. The CDR3 has 15 amino acids. The CDR3 here is CASSGSTGRRGELFF. The CDR3 DNA reads as TGTGCCAGCAGTGGGTCGACAGGTCGTCGGGGGGAGCTGTTTTTT.

This rearrangement joins TRBV25-1 to TRBJ2-2; D is perhaps TRBD2 (6 bases). This CDR3 has 15 amino acids. Germline V gene lookup returns CDR1 MGHDK and CDR2 SYGVNS. Trimming pared 6 bases from V and 3 bases from J, leaving 14 bases between. The CDR3 sequence is CASRQNWGDTGELFF. CDR3 DNA sequence: TGTGCCAGCAGGCAGAACTGGGGGGACACCGGGGAGCTGTTTTTT.

The chain employs TRBV2 and TRBJ2-7; weak D call: TRBD1 (5 bases). The length of the CDR3 is 11 residues. Deletions cut 3 bases from V and 9 bases from J, with 9 bases between. Germline values: CDR1 SNHLY, CDR2 FYNNEI. CDR3 residues: CASSDREAQYF. The CDR3 nucleotides read TGTGCCAGCAGTGACAGGGAAGCGCAGTACTTC.